The 20 T cell receptor beta chains in this list originate from one sample, sequenced in a study of T cell responses to AZD1222 COVID-19 vaccine. Here immunoSEQ multiplex PCR was the method, and the copy in TCRdb shows in-frame clones only, minus some. The data show around 100,000 clones, with around 94% seen just once and 2% to 2.5% held by the top ten. The sample in question was peripheral blood, obtained on day 0 of AZD1222 vaccination. The receptors originated from an adult in good health.

The chain combines TRBV19 with TRBJ1-1, with D perhaps TRBD1 (5 bases). CDR1 is LNHDA and CDR2 is SQIVND in the germline V gene (reference sequence). The CDR3 is 13 amino acids. With 7 bases removed from V and 1 base from J, the gap between germline ends came to 10 bases. CDR3 loop: CASKFGTNTEAFF. In nucleotides, the CDR3 is TGTGCCAGTAAGTTTGGGACGAACACTGAAGCTTTCTTT. Variable domain in full (rest from reference TRBV19 and TRBJ1-1): DGGITQSPKYLFRKEGQNVTLSCEQNLNHDAMYWYRQDPGQGLRLIYYSQIVNDFQKGDIAEGYSVSREKKESFPLTVTSAQKNPTAFYLCASKFGTNTEAFFGQGTRLTVV.

The rearrangement uses TRBV20-1 and TRBJ1-1, with D hard to call. This CDR3 spans 11 amino acids. Germline values: CDR1 DFQATT, CDR2 SNEGSKA (reference sequence). Trimming removed 4 bases from V and 2 bases from J, with 5 bases in between. This CDR3 is CSAKFNTEAFF. CDR3 DNA sequence: TGCAGTGCTAAGTTTAACACTGAAGCTTTCTTT.

V and J are TRBV20-1 and TRBJ1-1; D is unresolved. The CDR3 is 10 residues long. From germline, CDR1 is DFQATT and CDR2 SNEGSKA (reference sequence). The V end lost 5 bases, the J end lost 5 bases, and 6 bases lay between the germline ends. The CDR3 DNA reads as TGCAGTGCTCTAGGAACTGAAGCTTTCTTT. Protein: CSALGTEAFF.

V is TRBV11-3 and J is TRBJ1-2; D may be TRBD1 (6 bases). The germline V gene has CDR1 SGHNT and CDR2 YENEEA. Trimming pared 5 bases from V and 5 bases from J, leaving 9 bases between. This CDR3 region has 12 residues. The DNA of the CDR3 is TGTGCCAGCAGCCACCAGGGGTATGGCTACACCTTC. Its protein is CASSHQGYGYTF.

The rearrangement uses TRBV7-3 and TRBJ2-2; 9 nucleotides match TRBD1. The germline CDR1 and CDR2 sequences are SGHTA and FQGTGA. Germline trimming cut 2 bases from V and 5 bases from J; bases unmatched to any gene: 9. The CDR3 covers 17 residues. As DNA, the CDR3 is TGTGCCAGCAGCTTAGTCTCGGGGACAGGGAGTACCGGGGAGCTGTTTTTT. Its protein product is CASSLVSGTGSTGELFF. Filled out from reference TRBV7-3 and TRBJ2-2, the complete variable domain reads GAGVSQTPSNKVTEKGKYVELRCDPISGHTALYWYRQSLGQGPEFLIYFQGTGAADDSGLPNDRFFAVRPEGSVSTLKIQRTERGDSAVYLCASSLVSGTGSTGELFFGEGSRLTVL.

The rearrangement links TRBV5-5 to TRBJ2-2; the match to TRBD2 covers 8 bases. Germline V gene data show CDR1 as SGHKS and CDR2 as YYEKEE (reference sequence). V gave up 4 bases and J gave up 1 base; unmatched junction bases: 6. CDR3 length equals 16 residues. CDR3: CASSRALAGNTGELFF. The CDR3 nucleotides are TGTGCCAGCAGCCGCGCGCTAGCGGGGAACACCGGGGAGCTGTTTTTT.

The gene calls are TRBV12-5 and TRBJ2-3; 12 nucleotides line up with TRBD1. The CDR3 runs 21 residues. V gave up 1 base and J gave up 1 base; unmatched junction bases: 15. The germline V gene encodes CDR1 LGHNT and CDR2 FRNRAP. The CDR3 is CASGLGRRDRGPASGTDTQYF. CDR3 nucleotide sequence: TGTGCTAGTGGTTTGGGACGCCGGGACAGGGGGCCCGCTAGCGGCACAGATACGCAGTATTTT. Full variable domain (remainder filled in from reference TRBV12-5 and TRBJ2-3): DARVTQTPRHKVTEMGQEVTMRCQPILGHNTVFWYRQTMMQGLELLAYFRNRAPLDDSGMPKDRFSAEMPDATLATLKIQPSEPRDSAVYFCASGLGRRDRGPASGTDTQYFGPGTRLTVL.

The rearrangement uses TRBV5-1 and TRBJ1-1, with D uncertain. Looked up from germline, CDR1 is SGHRS and CDR2 is YFSETQ. The CDR3 is 15 amino acids. The V end lost 2 bases, the J end lost 2 bases, and 13 bases lay between the germline ends. Here the CDR3 DNA reads TGCGCCAGCAGCTTAATAGGTGTTGGTAACACTGAAGCTTTCTTT. As protein: CASSLIGVGNTEAFF.

This clone was detected once. The chain links TRBV6-5 to TRBJ2-7; TRBD1 is a possible D gene (6 bases). V lost 2 bases and J lost 2, with 13 bases in between. The CDR3 consists of 15 residues. CDR1 MNHEY and CDR2 SVGAGI come from the germline V gene. The DNA of the CDR3 is TGTGCCAGCAGTTACCGAGGACAGCGCACCTACGAGCAGTACTTC. Amino acid sequence: CASSYRGQRTYEQYF.

This clone showed up just once. The V and J genes are TRBV2 and TRBJ1-3; D gene ambiguous. V dropped 3 bases and J dropped 0 bases, with 9 bases sitting between them. CDR3 length: 15 residues. Germline V lookup: CDR1 SNHLY, CDR2 FYNNEI. The CDR3 reads CASSDRALSGNTIYF. In DNA form, the CDR3 reads TGTGCCAGCAGTGATAGGGCTCTCTCTGGAAACACCATATATTTT.

The CDR3 loop is CASSFRDRASGYTF. In DNA form, the CDR3 reads TGCGCCAGCAGCTTCCGGGACAGAGCCTCGGGCTACACCTTC. The chain employs TRBV5-1 and TRBJ1-2, with TRBD1 matching over 7 bases. The CDR3 covers 14 residues. Trimming cost V 2 bases and J 8 bases; bases outside gene matches: 9. Germline values: CDR1 SGHRS, CDR2 YFSETQ.

This clone is a singleton in its sample. The chain has TRBV19 and TRBJ1-1, with 8 bases that match TRBD1. J gave up 4 bases and V 6 bases, and 10 bases lay outside the gene matches. Germline V lookup: CDR1 LNHDA, CDR2 SQIVND (reference sequence). This CDR3 contains 15 residues. Here the CDR3 DNA reads TGTGCCAGTAGGGATGGGGGAACAGGGGGCACTGAAGCTTTCTTT. It is translated as CASRDGGTGGTEAFF.

J is TRBJ1-2 and V is TRBV20-1; D remains unclear. This CDR3 contains 10 residues. Trimming removed 4 bases at V and 7 bases at J, with 7 bases between. Germline CDR1 DFQATT, CDR2 SNEGSKA (reference sequence). CDR3: CSAKVGGYTF. In nucleotides, the CDR3 is TGCAGTGCTAAGGTTGGTGGCTACACCTTC.

The chain couples TRBV6-5 to TRBJ2-1, with 8 bases lining up with TRBD1. Germline values: CDR1 MNHEY, CDR2 SVGAGI. After removal of 10 bases from V and 6 bases from J, the junction contained 8 bases not matched to a gene. The CDR3 extends over 13 amino acids. CDR3 coding DNA: TGTGCCACCGCCGGGGACAGGATCAATGAGCAGTTCTTC. Protein sequence: CATAGDRINEQFF.

The J gene is TRBJ1-1, the V gene TRBV5-4, with TRBD1 matching over 7 bases. After removal of 4 bases from V and 7 bases from J, the junction contained 19 bases not matched to a gene. The CDR3 runs 17 residues. Germline V gives CDR1 SGHNT, CDR2 YYREEE (reference sequence). The DNA of the CDR3 is TGTGCCAGCAGCCCCCAGTCCTCGGACAGGAGAGCACATGAAGCTTTCTTT. Encoded protein: CASSPQSSDRRAHEAFF.

The chain combines TRBV6-5 with TRBJ2-7; 7 nucleotides agree with TRBD1. Germline CDR1 is MNHEY and CDR2 is SVGAGI. The CDR3 has 14 residues. The V and J ends lost 7 bases and 2 bases, in that order; junction bases with no gene match: 8. CDR3 DNA sequence: TGTGCCAGCAACCCCGGGACAGTAGCCTACGAGCAGTACTTC. Encoded protein: CASNPGTVAYEQYF.

The rearrangement joins TRBV11-2 to TRBJ1-3, with D hard to call. The CDR3 extends over 14 amino acids. The germline gives CDR1 SGHAT, CDR2 FQNNGV. Trimming cost V 2 bases and J 2 bases, with 7 bases left between them. CDR3 sequence (DNA): TGTGCCAGCAGCTTAAGAGGCACTGGAAACACCATATATTTT. Its translation is CASSLRGTGNTIYF.

The chain recombines TRBV14 with TRBJ1-2; maybe TRBD1 (6 bases). The germline V gene has CDR1 SGHDN and CDR2 FVKESK. This CDR3 is built from 16 residues. Trimming took 4 bases from V and 5 from J, leaving 20 bases between them. This CDR3 is CASSRTMIQRGYGYTF. The CDR3 DNA is TGTGCCAGCAGCCGGACAATGATTCAAAGGGGGTATGGCTACACCTTC. The complete variable domain, with remaining parts taken from reference TRBV14 and TRBJ1-2, reads EAGVTQFPSHSVIEKGQTVTLRCDPISGHDNLYWYRRVMGKEIKFLLHFVKESKQDESGMPNNRFLAERTGGTYSTLKVQPAELEDSGVYFCASSRTMIQRGYGYTFGSGTRLTVV.

A few counts support this clone. This chain uses TRBV2 with TRBJ1-3; tentative D call: TRBD1 (6 bases). V was shortened by 6 bases and J by 4 bases, with 22 bases between the two germline ends. This CDR3 has 17 residues. The germline V gene has CDR1 SNHLY and CDR2 FYNNEI. CDR3 residues: CASSRSVLGAKGNTIYF. CDR3 DNA sequence: TGTGCCAGCAGCCGGTCCGTATTGGGGGCCAAGGGAAACACCATATATTTT.

This rearrangement joins TRBV24-1 to TRBJ2-1; D perhaps matches TRBD2 (5 bases). V was shortened by 4 bases and J by 8 bases, with 11 bases between the two germline ends. The V gene's germline CDR1 is KGHDR and CDR2 SFDVKD. The CDR3 runs to 13 residues. The CDR3 sequence: CATSERELYEQFF. CDR3 bases: TGTGCCACCAGTGAGAGGGAATTATATGAGCAGTTCTTC.